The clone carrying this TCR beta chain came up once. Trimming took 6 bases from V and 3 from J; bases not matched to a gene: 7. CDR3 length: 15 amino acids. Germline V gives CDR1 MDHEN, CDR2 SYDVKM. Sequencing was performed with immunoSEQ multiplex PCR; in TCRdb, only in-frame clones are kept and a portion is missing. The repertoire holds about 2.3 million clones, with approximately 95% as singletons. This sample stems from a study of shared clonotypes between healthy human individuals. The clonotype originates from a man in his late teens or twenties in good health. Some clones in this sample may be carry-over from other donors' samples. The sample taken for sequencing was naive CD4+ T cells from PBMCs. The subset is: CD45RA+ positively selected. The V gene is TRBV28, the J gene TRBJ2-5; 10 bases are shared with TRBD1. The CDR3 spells CASRFRDRGKETQYF. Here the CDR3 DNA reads TGTGCCAGCAGGTTCCGGGACAGGGGCAAAGAGACCCAGTACTTC. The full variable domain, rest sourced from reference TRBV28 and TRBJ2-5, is DVKVTQSSRYLVKRTGEKVFLECVQDMDHENMFWYRQDPGLGLRLIYFSYDVKMKEKGDIPEGYSVSREKKERFSLILESASTNQTSMYLCASRFRDRGKETQYFGPGTRLLVL.